This T cell receptor (beta chain) was recovered during a study of blood T cell repertoires in COVID-19. Whole-study context: Samples representing acute and convalescent COVID-19 were sourced from the United States, Italy and Spain.

Enrollment of patients from Seattle took place during active infection, with longitudinal follow-up. The CDR3 is 11 amino acids. Germline loops: CDR1 SGHDT, CDR2 YYEEEE. Trimming left V 6 bases short and J 4 bases short, with 5 bases between. In the study's own analysis: Cell counts per sample came from amplifying reference gene primers. Repertoires were generated with immunoSEQ multiplex PCR, while TCRdb's copy carries only in-frame clones and drops some. V, J and clone size are taken as reported in that table, and D and trimming were inferred from the DNA itself. Counted here are some 80,000 clones, about 89% occurring once; the ten biggest clones make up just over 2.5%.

The sample was peripheral blood. V usage is TRBV5-6 and J usage is TRBJ2-1; D remains unclear. This TCR derives from a man in his forties or fifties with COVID-19, enrolled during active disease. The CDR3 spells CASTLYNEQFF. CDR3 DNA sequence: TGTGCCAGCACCCTGTACAATGAGCAGTTCTTC. The full variable domain, with the rest looked up from reference TRBV5-6 and TRBJ2-1, is DAGVTQSPTHLIKTRGQQVTLRCSPKSGHDTVSWYQQALGQGPQFIFQYYEEEERQRGNFPDRFSGHQFPNYSSELNVNALLLGDSALYLCASTLYNEQFFGPGTRLTVL.